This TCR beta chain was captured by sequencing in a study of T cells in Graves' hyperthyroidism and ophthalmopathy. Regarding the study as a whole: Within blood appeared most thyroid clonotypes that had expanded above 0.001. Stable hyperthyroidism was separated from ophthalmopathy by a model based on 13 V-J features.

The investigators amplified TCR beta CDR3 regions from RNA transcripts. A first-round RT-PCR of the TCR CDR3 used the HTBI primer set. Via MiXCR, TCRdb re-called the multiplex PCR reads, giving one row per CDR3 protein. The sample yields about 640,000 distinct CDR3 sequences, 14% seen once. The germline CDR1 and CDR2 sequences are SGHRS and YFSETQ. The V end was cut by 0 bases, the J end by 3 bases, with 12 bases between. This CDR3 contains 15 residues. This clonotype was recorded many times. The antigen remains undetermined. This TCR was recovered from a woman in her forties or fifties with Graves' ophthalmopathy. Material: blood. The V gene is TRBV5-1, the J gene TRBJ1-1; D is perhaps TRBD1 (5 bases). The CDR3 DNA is TGCGCCAGCAGCTTGGACAATCCGGGGGACACTGAAGCTTTCTTT. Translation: CASSLDNPGDTEAFF.